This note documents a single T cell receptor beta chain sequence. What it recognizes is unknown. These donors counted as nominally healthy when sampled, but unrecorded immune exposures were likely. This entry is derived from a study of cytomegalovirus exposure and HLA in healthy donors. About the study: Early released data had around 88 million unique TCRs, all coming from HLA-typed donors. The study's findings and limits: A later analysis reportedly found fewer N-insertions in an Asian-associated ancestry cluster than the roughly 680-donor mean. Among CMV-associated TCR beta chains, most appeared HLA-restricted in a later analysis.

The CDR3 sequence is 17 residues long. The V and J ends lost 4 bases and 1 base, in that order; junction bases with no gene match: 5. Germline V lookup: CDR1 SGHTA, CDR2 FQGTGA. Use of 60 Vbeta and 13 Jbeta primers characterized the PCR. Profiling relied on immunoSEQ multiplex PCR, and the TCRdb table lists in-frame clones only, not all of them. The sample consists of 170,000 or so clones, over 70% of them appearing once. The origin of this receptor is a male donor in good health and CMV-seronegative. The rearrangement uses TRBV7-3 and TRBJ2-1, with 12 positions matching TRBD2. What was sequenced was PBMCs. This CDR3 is CASSSTSGRGSYNEQFF. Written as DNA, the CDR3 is TGTGCCAGCAGCTCGACTAGCGGGAGAGGGTCCTACAATGAGCAGTTCTTC.